What follows describes a single TCR beta chain. Its antigen is currently not known. Within one base of it there is no much larger clone, and no base qualities were kept. The CDR3 goes from the cysteine to the phenylalanine over 17 residues. The read is trimmed to its CDR3 DNA, 51 bases read in frame from base 1. The junction shows trimming of 1 base on V and 5 bases on J, and the gene matches do not reach 8 bases of it. In the germline V gene (reference sequence), CDR1 corresponds to SGHNT and CDR2 to YYREEE. This entry is derived from a study of control samples from healthy donors and cancer patients (TCRdb year 2020). The method behind the library was the immunoSEQ multiplex PCR assay. Sourced from immuneACCESS, this table was stored by TCRdb with only in-frame sequences that have V and J called. A share of the clones is absent; for the studies checked, an unresolved V gene accounts for under half, and the remainder has no known explanation. Across this sample there are under 200,000 clones, with roughly 95% seen only once. Just over 1% of the sample is in the top ten clones.

The origin of this receptor is a woman aged 25-40 years in good health. This receptor chain uses TRBV5-4 and TRBJ2-2; 10 junctional bases match TRBD2. The specimen was blood. The bases read TGTGCCAGCAGCTTGACCCGGACTAGCGGAGATACCGGGGAGCTGTTTTTT. Its protein is CASSLTRTSGDTGELFF.